The 6 T cell receptor beta chains reported below all come from one sample, sequenced in a study of T cell repertoires in cytomegalovirus infection. Antigens of these TCRs are unknown. Each CDR3 protein is one row after TCRdb ran MiXCR on the reads. The sample comprises just over 450,000 distinct CDR3 sequences, roughly 46% of which are singletons, and around 45% rests with the top ten. The sample consisted of cultured PBMCs, taken from culture after CMV antigen stimulation. These receptor sequences come from a human donor in good health (CMV status not recorded). Some clones in this sample may be carry-over from other donors' samples.

This clonotype was picked up many times. In nucleotides, the CDR3 is TGTGCCAGCAGCTTAGCTCCTAGCGGGGGGGTCTACAATGAGCAGTTCTTC. This translates into CASSLAPSGGVYNEQFF. This chain links TRBV7-6 with TRBJ2-1; TRBD2 agrees at 12 bases. Trimming removed 0 bases from V and 3 bases from J; junction bases left unmatched: 3. The CDR3 is made up of 17 amino acids. CDR1 is SGHVS and CDR2 is FNYEAQ in the germline V gene.

This clonotype occurred a few times. DNA for the CDR3: TGTGCCAGCAGTCCCTCTAGCAGGAGCTCCTACGAGCAGTACTTC. Translating it yields CASSPSSRSSYEQYF. The V gene is TRBV12-3 or TRBV12-4, the J gene TRBJ2-7, with D possibly being TRBD2 (5 bases). The CDR3 is 15 residues long. V lost 5 bases and J lost 0, with 14 bases in between.

This clonotype was seen a few times. V gene TRBV11-2 combines with J gene TRBJ1-1, with D hard to call. The CDR3 extends over 13 amino acids. Trimming shortened V by 5 bases and J by 7 bases, and 14 bases separated the two germline ends. Germline CDR1 is SGHAT and CDR2 is FQNNGV. The CDR3 reads CASSPTSGSEAFF. The CDR3 region has the DNA TGTGCCAGCAGCCCTACTTCCGGGAGTGAAGCTTTCTTT.

The table lists this clonotype with a few counts. J is TRBJ2-2 and V is TRBV7-6; D not resolved. The germline V gene has CDR1 SGHVS and CDR2 FNYEAQ. The CDR3 sequence is 16 residues long. Deletions cut 7 bases from V and 5 bases from J, with 20 bases between. The CDR3 is CASIKGQDRRTGELFF. The CDR3 nucleotides are TGTGCCAGCATCAAAGGGCAGGACCGGCGAACCGGGGAGCTGTTTTTT.

The chain is built from TRBV5-1 and TRBJ2-1, with 10 bases identical to TRBD2. CDR1 and CDR2 (germline): SGHRS, YFSETQ. The trim removed 2 bases at V and 7 bases at J, leaving 6 bases unmatched. This CDR3 has 15 residues. The CDR3 DNA is TGCGCCAGCAGCTTAGTTCTAGCGGGAGAAAATGAGCAGTTCTTC. The encoded protein is CASSLVLAGENEQFF.

This clonotype was detected only a few times. The rearrangement uses TRBV7-2 and TRBJ2-7; TRBD2 matches 7 bases. Germline V gene lookup returns CDR1 SGHTA and CDR2 FQGNSA. After removal of 3 bases from V and 7 bases from J, the junction contained 6 bases not matched to a gene. CDR3 length: 13 amino acids. The CDR3 reads CASSFSGVGEQYF. The CDR3 DNA follows: TGTGCCAGCAGCTTCAGCGGGGTTGGGGAGCAGTACTTC.